The 29 T cell receptor beta chains reported below all come from one sample, sequenced in a study of blood T cell repertoires in COVID-19 (TCRdb year 2020). Library preparation was by the immunoSEQ multiplex PCR assay. TCRdb stores this immuneACCESS table with in-frame sequences only. Part of the clones is absent; in the studies checked, under half of the shortfall reflects unresolved V genes, and no reason is known for the rest. For this sample the table gives over 20,000 clones, of which 85% to 90% were detected only once. The ten largest clonotypes hold about 19% of the sample. Sequenced sample: peripheral blood. These receptors all come from a man in his 70s with active COVID-19.

This clone has only a few counts. The chain combines TRBV10-1 with TRBJ2-7; tentative D call: TRBD1 (6 bases). Germline V gives CDR1 WNHNN, CDR2 SYGVQD (reference sequence). There are 13 residues in the CDR3. V dropped 7 bases and J dropped 3 bases, with 13 bases sitting between them. CDR3 sequence reads: CASTPGDYYEQYF. In DNA form, the CDR3 reads TGCGCCAGCACCCCAGGGGATTACTACGAGCAGTACTTC.

The chain links TRBV5-1 to TRBJ2-1; 9 bases match TRBD2. V lost 3 bases to trimming and J lost 6 bases; unmatched junction nucleotides: 10. The CDR3 has 16 residues. The germline CDR1 and CDR2 sequences are SGHRS and YFSETQ. CDR3 residues: CASSSTSGYHANEQFF. CDR3 bases: TGCGCCAGCAGCTCTACTAGCGGGTACCATGCCAATGAGCAGTTCTTC.

Concerning this clone: One end of the junction is discordant with germline, which a read error may explain. This chain connects TRBV28 to TRBJ1-2, with D possibly being TRBD1 (5 bases). The germline V gene has CDR1 MDHEN and CDR2 SYDVKM. CDR3 length equals 10 residues. CDR3 amino acids: CASSSPGLLF. CDR3 coding DNA: TGTGCCAGCAGTTCCCCAGGGTTACTCTTC.

The V call is TRBV9, the J call TRBJ1-3; a possible D gene is TRBD1 (5 bases). V lost 4 bases, J lost 0 bases, and 11 bases lay in between. Germline CDR1 is SGDLS and CDR2 is YYNGEE. The CDR3 covers 15 residues. The CDR3 reads CASSSHDSSGNTIYF. In DNA, the CDR3 is TGTGCCAGCAGCTCACATGACAGCTCTGGAAACACCATATATTTT.

The V call is TRBV5-1, the J call TRBJ1-1, with D possibly matching TRBD1 (6 bases). The CDR3 has 15 residues. The V end lost 5 bases, the J end lost 0 bases, and 14 bases lay between the germline ends. Germline V gene sequence: CDR1 SGHRS, CDR2 YFSETQ. The CDR3 DNA reads as TGCGCCAGCAGGTGGCGGGGGGCGATGAACACTGAAGCTTTCTTT. Residues: CASRWRGAMNTEAFF.

J is TRBJ2-1 and V is TRBV19; the match to TRBD2 covers 11 bases. Germline trimming cut 4 bases from V and 5 bases from J; bases unmatched to any gene: 7. Germline values: CDR1 LNHDA, CDR2 SQIVND (reference sequence). This CDR3 comprises 16 residues. DNA for the CDR3: TGTGCCAGTAGTACTCTCCTAGCGGGGGGCAACAATGAGCAGTTCTTC. Amino acids: CASSTLLAGGNNEQFF.

The V and J genes are TRBV11-3 and TRBJ2-7, with TRBD2 matching 7 bases. The germline V gene has CDR1 SGHNT and CDR2 YENEEA. The junction had 11 bases not matched to a gene; V was cut back by 5 bases and J by 13 bases. There are 12 residues in the CDR3. Here the CDR3 reads CASSVPGTNLYF. In nucleotides, the CDR3 is TGTGCCAGCAGCGTTCCCGGGACTAACCTATACTTC.

The gene calls are TRBV5-6 and TRBJ2-3, with 7 bases that match TRBD2. This CDR3 is 18 amino acids long. CDR1 and CDR2 from the germline V gene are SGHDT and YYEEEE. The V segment lost 5 bases and the J segment 4 bases; nucleotides outside the gene matches: 19. The DNA for the CDR3 is TGTGCCAGCAGGAGCTCCTGGGTGGCGGGAGTGGAATCAGATACGCAGTATTTT. This encodes CASRSSWVAGVESDTQYF. Drawing the rest from reference TRBV5-6 and TRBJ2-3, the complete variable domain is DAGVTQSPTHLIKTRGQQVTLRCSPKSGHDTVSWYQQALGQGPQFIFQYYEEEERQRGNFPDRFSGHQFPNYSSELNVNALLLGDSALYLCASRSSWVAGVESDTQYFGPGTRLTVL.

The chain is built from TRBV24-1 and TRBJ1-1; TRBD1 agrees at 10 bases. V gave up 11 bases and J gave up 5 bases; unmatched junction bases: 13. This CDR3 has 15 amino acids. CDR1 is KGHDR and CDR2 is SFDVKD in the germline V gene. CDR3 sequence (DNA): TGTGCCATCACAGTGGGGCAGGACAGGGGGACTGAAGCTTTCTTT. Its protein is CAITVGQDRGTEAFF.

The rearrangement uses TRBV6-2 or TRBV6-3 and TRBJ1-2; TRBD1 might be the D (6 bases). Looked up from germline, CDR1 is MNHEY and CDR2 is SVGEGT. Deletions cut 5 bases from V and 3 bases from J, with 10 bases between. The CDR3 runs 13 residues. The CDR3 is CASSKTGHYGYTF. In nucleotides, the CDR3 is TGTGCCAGCAGTAAAACAGGGCACTATGGCTACACCTTC.

V and J are TRBV21-1 and TRBJ2-7; TRBD1, the D gene given by the table, was not confirmed from the DNA. TRBV21-1 is shown as a pseudogene. The length of the CDR3 is 18 residues. DNA for the CDR3: TGTGCCAGCAGCAACCCCAGACAGGGGGCTATCCAATCCTACGAGCAGTACTTC. The encoded protein is CASSNPRQGAIQSYEQYF.

This chain links TRBV5-1 with TRBJ2-7; 8 bases agree with TRBD1. The CDR3 loop spans 13 amino acids. Germline CDR1 is SGHRS and CDR2 is YFSETQ. V lost 2 bases, J lost 3 bases, and 1 base stayed unmatched. This CDR3 reads CASSLQGGYEQYF. For the CDR3, the DNA is TGCGCCAGCAGCTTACAGGGGGGCTACGAGCAGTACTTC.

This sequence joins TRBV4-1 and TRBJ1-2; possible D gene TRBD1, 5 bases. The CDR3 runs 15 residues. V gave up 1 base and J gave up 5 bases, with 14 bases separating them. Germline lookup yields CDR1 MGHRA and CDR2 YSYEKL. The CDR3 spells CASSQGAGGSYGYTF. CDR3 DNA: TGCGCCAGCAGCCAAGGAGCGGGGGGATCGTATGGCTACACCTTC.

The chain employs TRBV2 and TRBJ2-3, with D perhaps TRBD2 (5 bases). The CDR3 sequence is 14 residues long. Trimming removed 2 bases at V and 4 bases at J, with 10 bases between. Germline CDR1 SNHLY, CDR2 FYNNEI. CDR3: CASSERGWADTQYF. Here the CDR3 DNA reads TGTGCCAGCAGTGAACGGGGTTGGGCAGATACGCAGTATTTT.

The chain recombines TRBV7-3 with TRBJ2-3, with 13 bases identical to TRBD2. CDR3 length: 16 amino acids. CDR1 is SGHTA, CDR2 FQGTGA, per germline. The V segment lost 3 bases and the J segment 1 base; nucleotides outside the gene matches: 1. CDR3 protein: CASSFGTSGGTDTQYF. The CDR3 region has the DNA TGTGCCAGCAGCTTCGGGACTAGCGGGGGCACAGATACGCAGTATTTT.

This clone showed up just a few times. The chain carries TRBV6-1 and TRBJ2-3, with TRBD2 matching over 8 bases. The CDR3 is 16 residues long. V lost 4 bases to trimming and J lost 0 bases; unmatched junction nucleotides: 6. CDR1 is MNHNS, CDR2 SASEGT, per germline. The CDR3 here is CASSGNPSGSTDTQYF. The CDR3, as DNA: TGTGCCAGCAGTGGAAACCCTAGCGGGAGCACAGATACGCAGTATTTT.

This chain uses TRBV5-5 with TRBJ2-7; D may be TRBD1 (5 bases). V lost 1 base to trimming and J lost 2 bases, with 10 bases between them. Germline V gene sequence: CDR1 SGHKS, CDR2 YYEKEE (reference sequence). The CDR3 spans 14 residues. CDR3 loop: CASSLQVRAYEQYF. The CDR3 bases are TGTGCCAGCAGCTTGCAGGTCAGGGCCTACGAGCAGTACTTC.

The J gene is TRBJ2-3, the V gene TRBV5-4; TRBD2 matches 10 bases. The J segment lost 5 bases and the V segment lost 1 base, leaving 7 bases of the junction unmatched. Germline V gene data show CDR1 as SGHNT and CDR2 as YYREEE (reference sequence). CDR3 length equals 16 residues. CDR3 in DNA: TGTGCCAGCAGCTTGAGGGCTAGCGGGAGTCTAGATACGCAGTATTTT. The encoded protein is CASSLRASGSLDTQYF.

The chain links TRBV3-1 (or the pseudogene TRBV3-2) to TRBJ2-1; perhaps TRBD1 as D (6 bases). Germline CDR1 is LGHDT and CDR2 is YNNKEL (reference sequence). V was clipped by 2 bases and J by 6 bases, with 14 bases between them. This CDR3 region has 15 residues. The CDR3 DNA follows: TGTGCCAGCAGCCAACCGACCGGGACAAGCAATGAGCAGTTCTTC. It encodes CASSQPTGTSNEQFF.

The chain carries TRBV7-9 and TRBJ1-1; D is undetermined. V gave up 5 bases and J gave up 2 bases, with 18 bases separating them. Germline V lookup: CDR1 SEHNR, CDR2 FQNEAQ (reference sequence). The CDR3 contains 16 residues. The DNA for the CDR3 is TGTGCCAGCAGCCTAGGATATGAACCACAAAACACTGAAGCTTTCTTT. This sequence encodes CASSLGYEPQNTEAFF.

CDR3: CSAYYEGTEAFF. CDR3 bases: TGCAGCGCCTACTATGAGGGCACTGAAGCTTTCTTT. V and J are TRBV29-1 and TRBJ1-1; D gene unclear. V was cut by 7 bases and J by 4 bases, with 13 bases left in between. Germline loops: CDR1 SQVTM, CDR2 ANQGSEA. The CDR3 consists of 12 residues.

The V gene is TRBV4-1, the J gene TRBJ1-2, with TRBD1 matching 9 bases. CDR1 is MGHRA and CDR2 is YSYEKL in the germline V gene. The CDR3 is 15 residues long. V dropped 2 bases and J dropped 8; count of bases not matched to a gene: 9. The CDR3 DNA follows: TGCGCCAGCAGCCAACCCAACCGGGACAGGGTCGGCTACACCTTC. Protein sequence: CASSQPNRDRVGYTF.

The V call is TRBV27, the J call TRBJ2-5; D is possibly TRBD1 (6 bases). The end of the DNA fits TRBJ2-7 better, so the J call may be wrong. The CDR3 consists of 13 residues. The germline V gene has CDR1 MNHEY and CDR2 SMNVEV (reference sequence). For the CDR3, the DNA is TGTGCCAGCAGTCGTCTACAGGGTGACGAGCAGTACTTC. Its protein product is CASSRLQGDEQYF.

V and J are TRBV5-1 and TRBJ2-7; 10 bases are a match to TRBD1. J gave up 5 bases and V 6 bases, and 14 bases lay outside the gene matches. The CDR3 totals 16 residues. Germline V gene sequence: CDR1 SGHRS, CDR2 YFSETQ. The CDR3 DNA is TGCGCCAGCACCCCCCGGGGTAGGACAGGGGGGAACGAGCAGTACTTC. This translates into CASTPRGRTGGNEQYF.

By share, this clone counts as medium-sized (0.01 to 0.1%). This chain links TRBV23-1 with TRBJ2-7; D ambiguous. TRBV23-1 is given ORF status, its function remaining uncertain. The V and J ends lost 4 bases and 3 bases respectively, with 7 bases between them. The CDR3 runs 12 residues. The CDR3 nucleotides are TGCGCCAGCAGTCTGGCAGGCTACGAGCAGTACTTC. It is translated as CASSLAGYEQYF.

The chain is built from TRBV5-1 and TRBJ2-1; 13 bases are a match to TRBD2. This CDR3 is 16 amino acids long. Germline V gene lookup returns CDR1 SGHRS and CDR2 YFSETQ. The V gene end was trimmed by 4 bases and the J gene end by 8 bases; junction bases not matched to a gene: 9. The CDR3 here is CASSLRTSGGFDEQFF. As DNA, the CDR3 is TGCGCCAGCAGCCTACGGACTAGCGGGGGCTTCGATGAGCAGTTCTTC.

The chain combines TRBV18 with TRBJ1-1; 8 nucleotides agree with TRBD1. The CDR3 runs to 14 residues. CDR1 KGHSH and CDR2 LQKENI come from the germline V gene. Trimming at V came to 2 bases and at J to 5 bases, leaving 4 bases not matched to a gene. The CDR3 loop is CASSPDRGGTEAFF. In DNA, the CDR3 is TGTGCCAGCTCACCAGACAGGGGTGGGACTGAAGCTTTCTTT.

J is TRBJ1-1 and V is TRBV30; TRBD1 matches 8 bases. CDR1 is GTSNPN, CDR2 SVGIG, per germline (reference sequence). The CDR3 runs 14 residues. Unmatched junction bases numbered 6, after V lost 3 bases and J lost 3 bases. The CDR3 reads CAWSTTGADTEAFF. CDR3 bases: TGTGCCTGGAGCACGACAGGGGCAGACACTGAAGCTTTCTTT.

V usage is TRBV30 and J usage is TRBJ1-2, with D tentatively TRBD1 (5 bases). V was shortened by 0 bases and J by 7 bases, with 9 bases between the two germline ends. This CDR3 has 12 amino acids. Germline-derived CDR1 and CDR2 are GTSNPN and SVGIG (reference sequence). CDR3 DNA: TGTGCCTGGAGTGTACAGGAGGGTGGCTACACCTTC. The encoded protein is CAWSVQEGGYTF.